The 28 T cell receptor beta chains below all came from one sample that was sequenced in a study of T cell responses to AZD1222 COVID-19 vaccine. The table came from immunoSEQ multiplex PCR; TCRdb's copy has only in-frame clones and leaves some out. The sample has 80,000 to 100,000 clones, roughly 91% seen once. The material sequenced was peripheral blood, taken on day 0 of AZD1222 vaccination. These receptors all come from an adult in good health.

This clone came up once. The chain couples TRBV3-1 (or the pseudogene TRBV3-2) to TRBJ1-2; no firm D call. In germline, CDR1 is LGHDT, CDR2 YNNKEL (reference sequence). The CDR3 extends over 13 amino acids. Trimming took off 1 base at V and 4 bases at J, with 7 bases between the two ends. CDR3 nucleotides: TGTGCCAGCAGCCAAGGGGGATCCTATGGCTACACCTTC. Its protein product is CASSQGGSYGYTF.

V gene TRBV7-9 combines with J gene TRBJ1-2; no reliable D call. Trimming shortened V by 1 base and J by 4 bases, and 10 bases separated the two germline ends. The CDR3 covers 14 residues. Per the germline V gene, CDR1 is SEHNR and CDR2 is FQNEAQ (reference sequence). CDR3 DNA sequence: TGTGCCAGCAGCTTAGGGGAGGTGGGCTATGGCTACACCTTC. This translates into CASSLGEVGYGYTF.

V and J are TRBV5-8 and TRBJ2-1, with 10 bases identical to TRBD2. The CDR3 runs 15 residues. V was clipped by 0 bases and J by 8 bases; unmatched bases: 5. Germline V gene data show CDR1 as SGHTS and CDR2 as YDEGEE. CDR3 coding DNA: TGTGCCAGCAGCTTGGTTAGCGGGAGGTTGGATGAGCAGTTCTTC. Amino acids: CASSLVSGRLDEQFF.

The chain combines TRBV7-3 with TRBJ2-2; D possibly corresponds to TRBD1 (6 bases). Deletions cut 5 bases from V and 4 bases from J, with 17 bases between. The CDR3 runs 16 residues. CDR1 and CDR2 from the germline V gene are SGHTA and FQGTGA. The CDR3: CASSPDRPMGTGELFF. The CDR3 DNA reads as TGTGCCAGCAGCCCGGACAGACCAATGGGCACCGGGGAGCTGTTTTTT.

V usage is TRBV18 and J usage is TRBJ1-2; D might be TRBD1 (6 bases). Looked up from germline, CDR1 is KGHSH and CDR2 is LQKENI. V lost 2 bases and J lost 6, with 7 bases in between. The CDR3 totals 12 residues. CDR3 nucleotides: TGTGCCAGCTCACCATCAGGGGATGGCTACACCTTC. It translates to CASSPSGDGYTF.

The rearrangement links TRBV19 to TRBJ1-2; no clear D. Trimming stripped 5 bases from V and 3 bases from J, with 7 bases between. This CDR3 is 12 amino acids long. From germline, CDR1 is LNHDA and CDR2 SQIVND (reference sequence). The CDR3 here is CASSPSDYGYTF. CDR3 coding DNA: TGTGCCAGTAGTCCCTCCGACTATGGCTACACCTTC. Together with reference TRBV19 and TRBJ1-2, the CDR3 gives the full variable domain: DGGITQSPKYLFRKEGQNVTLSCEQNLNHDAMYWYRQDPGQGLRLIYYSQIVNDFQKGDIAEGYSVSREKKESFPLTVTSAQKNPTAFYLCASSPSDYGYTFGSGTRLTVV.

The chain uses TRBV7-9 and TRBJ1-1, with TRBD1 as a possible D gene (5 bases). V lost 3 bases, J lost 1 base, and 9 bases lay in between. Germline V gives CDR1 SEHNR, CDR2 FQNEAQ (reference sequence). The CDR3 loop spans 14 amino acids. DNA for the CDR3: TGTGCCAGCAGCTTCTTGGGGGGGAACACTGAAGCTTTCTTT. Its protein is CASSFLGGNTEAFF.

The J gene is TRBJ1-6, the V gene TRBV19, with 10 bases lining up with TRBD1. This CDR3 is 14 amino acids long. J was trimmed by 10 bases and V by 5 bases; bases with no gene match: 5. Germline V gene data show CDR1 as LNHDA and CDR2 as SQIVND (reference sequence). For the CDR3, the DNA is TGTGCCAGTAGTGCCGGACAGGGGGGATCACCCCTCCACTTT. Translation gives CASSAGQGGSPLHF. Filled out from reference TRBV19 and TRBJ1-6, the complete variable domain reads DGGITQSPKYLFRKEGQNVTLSCEQNLNHDAMYWYRQDPGQGLRLIYYSQIVNDFQKGDIAEGYSVSREKKESFPLTVTSAQKNPTAFYLCASSAGQGGSPLHFGNGTRLTVT.

The V call is TRBV30, the J call TRBJ1-6, with D unresolved. The length of the CDR3 is 14 residues. CDR1 GTSNPN and CDR2 SVGIG come from the germline V gene (reference sequence). V lost 2 bases to trimming and J lost 7 bases, with 12 bases between them. CDR3 DNA sequence: TGTGCCTGGAGTAGACCCGACCGAAATTCACCCCTCCACTTT. This gives the protein CAWSRPDRNSPLHF.

CDR3 in amino acids: CAWTSGSWGEQFF. The DNA for the CDR3 is TGTGCCTGGACTAGCGGGAGTTGGGGAGAGCAGTTCTTC. This chain connects TRBV30 to TRBJ2-1, with 10 bases fitting TRBD2. The ends lost 4 bases at V and 10 bases at J; junction bases unmatched: 7. The CDR3 is 13 amino acids. Germline CDR1 GTSNPN, CDR2 SVGIG (reference sequence).

This chain uses TRBV6-2 or TRBV6-3 with TRBJ1-2; D may be TRBD1 (5 bases). This CDR3 is 13 amino acids long. V was trimmed by 6 bases and J by 3 bases, leaving 11 bases between them. Germline lookup yields CDR1 MNHEY and CDR2 SVGEGT. In DNA form, the CDR3 reads TGTGCCAGCAGCGACCAGGGTTACTATGGCTACACCTTC. Its translation is CASSDQGYYGYTF.

This chain joins TRBV19 and TRBJ1-1; tentatively, D is TRBD1 (6 bases). Germline-derived CDR1 and CDR2 are LNHDA and SQIVND (reference sequence). This CDR3 spans 12 amino acids. V lost 7 bases, J lost 5 bases, and 11 bases lay in between. DNA for the CDR3: TGTGCCAGTAAAGCAGGGGAAACTGAAGCTTTCTTT. Its translation is CASKAGETEAFF.

This clone was picked up a small number of times. The chain uses TRBV10-3 and TRBJ1-2; TRBD1 agrees at 7 bases. The CDR3 is 14 amino acids. J lost 3 bases, V lost 4 bases, and 5 bases had no gene match. CDR1 and CDR2 from the germline V gene are ENHRY and SYGVKD. The CDR3 sequence is CAISVGQGDYGYTF. The CDR3 nucleotides are TGTGCCATCAGTGTGGGGCAGGGGGACTATGGCTACACCTTC.

This clone was counted between two and nine times. The genes are TRBV7-9 and TRBJ1-1; 8 bases map to TRBD1. Germline CDR1 reads SEHNR; CDR2 reads FQNEAQ (reference sequence). The CDR3 is 14 amino acids. The junction had 5 bases not matched to a gene; V was cut back by 5 bases and J by 3 bases. The CDR3 bases are TGTGCCAGCAGCCCGGACAGGGTGTACACTGAAGCTTTCTTT. It encodes CASSPDRVYTEAFF.

This chain uses TRBV5-1 with TRBJ1-1, with D possibly matching TRBD1 (6 bases). V lost 5 bases and J 0 bases, leaving 17 bases between the germline ends. Germline lookup yields CDR1 SGHRS and CDR2 YFSETQ. CDR3 size: 16 residues. The CDR3 here is CASREQGPGMNTEAFF. CDR3 nucleotides: TGCGCCAGCAGGGAACAGGGTCCAGGTATGAACACTGAAGCTTTCTTT. The full variable domain, completed using reference TRBV5-1 and TRBJ1-1, is KAGVTQTPRYLIKTRGQQVTLSCSPISGHRSVSWYQQTPGQGLQFLFEYFSETQRNKGNFPGRFSGRQFSNSRSEMNVSTLELGDSALYLCASREQGPGMNTEAFFGQGTRLTVV.

For this clone: Other DNA sequences in this specimen translate into the identical CDR3. The gene calls are TRBV18 and TRBJ1-2; 11 bases fit TRBD1. The CDR3 length is 15 residues. Per the germline V gene, CDR1 is KGHSH and CDR2 is LQKENI. V dropped 3 bases and J dropped 1; count of bases not matched to a gene: 1. This chain's CDR3 is CASSPGQGDNYGYTF. As DNA, the CDR3 is TGTGCCAGCTCACCGGGACAGGGGGATAACTATGGCTACACCTTC. Complete variable domain (other parts from reference TRBV18 and TRBJ1-2): NAGVMQNPRHLVRRRGQEARLRCSPMKGHSHVYWYRQLPEEGLKFMVYLQKENIIDESGMPKERFSAEFPKEGPSILRIQQVVRGDSAAYFCASSPGQGDNYGYTFGSGTRLTVV.

The chain employs TRBV4-2 and TRBJ2-1; tentatively, D is TRBD1 or TRBD2 (5 bases each). The CDR3 extends over 15 amino acids. Germline V gene sequence: CDR1 LGHNA, CDR2 YNFKEQ. V gave up 3 bases and J gave up 6 bases, with 15 bases separating them. CDR3 loop: CASSHGGSSRNEQFF. Written as DNA, the CDR3 is TGTGCCAGCAGCCATGGGGGTAGCAGCCGCAATGAGCAGTTCTTC.

The chain couples TRBV6-5 to TRBJ1-6; D gene unclear. Trimming removed 1 base from V and 7 bases from J, with 8 bases in between. The germline V gene encodes CDR1 MNHEY and CDR2 SVGAGI. The CDR3 has 14 residues. The CDR3 protein is CASSYWTENSPLHF. Here the CDR3 DNA reads TGTGCCAGCAGTTACTGGACGGAGAATTCACCCCTCCACTTT.

The chain employs TRBV13 and TRBJ2-2; D uncertain. CDR1 and CDR2 from the germline V gene are PRHDT and FYEKMQ (reference sequence). V lost 5 bases, J lost 3 bases, and 4 bases lay in between. The CDR3 is 12 residues long. The CDR3 sequence: CASSLYTGELFF. As DNA, the CDR3 is TGTGCCAGCAGCCTTTACACCGGGGAGCTGTTTTTT.

The rearrangement joins TRBV29-1 to TRBJ1-6; D gene ambiguous. The CDR3 length is 17 residues. The germline V gene encodes CDR1 SQVTM and CDR2 ANQGSEA. Trimming stripped 0 bases from V and 4 bases from J, with 16 bases between. The CDR3 region is CSVEDPLRRFYNSPLHF. CDR3 nucleotides: TGCAGCGTTGAAGACCCCCTAAGACGCTTTTATAATTCACCCCTCCACTTT. The variable domain in full, completed from reference TRBV29-1 and TRBJ1-6, reads SAVISQKPSRDICQRGTSLTIQCQVDSQVTMMFWYRQQPGQSLTLIATANQGSEATYESGFVIDKFPISRPNLTFSTLTVSNMSPEDSSIYLCSVEDPLRRFYNSPLHFGNGTRLTVT.

The CDR3 region has the DNA TGTGCCAGCAGCCAAGACAGGGGGCATCGTTCCTACGAGCAGTACTTC. It translates to CASSQDRGHRSYEQYF. The rearrangement joins TRBV3-1 (or the pseudogene TRBV3-2) to TRBJ2-7, with 8 bases lining up with TRBD1. The J segment lost 1 base and the V segment lost 0 bases, leaving 5 bases of the junction unmatched. The CDR3 is 16 amino acids. CDR1 is LGHDT, CDR2 YNNKEL, per germline (reference sequence).

The chain joins TRBV18 to TRBJ2-1, with 8 bases lining up with TRBD2. Germline lookup yields CDR1 KGHSH and CDR2 LQKENI. The CDR3 sequence is 14 residues long. The trim removed 3 bases at V and 7 bases at J, leaving 5 bases unmatched. The chain's CDR3 is CASSPRGGRNEQFF. The CDR3 DNA reads TGTGCCAGCTCACCCCGGGGGGGCCGGAATGAGCAGTTCTTC.

The genes are TRBV7-3 and TRBJ1-1, with TRBD1 matching 9 bases. CDR3 size: 15 residues. Germline lookup yields CDR1 SGHTA and CDR2 FQGTGA. The trim removed 0 bases at V and 4 bases at J, leaving 3 bases unmatched. In DNA form, the CDR3 reads TGTGCCAGCAGCTTAACTGGGGACAGGGCCACTGAAGCTTTCTTT. This translates into CASSLTGDRATEAFF.

This clone turned up a few times. The chain is built from TRBV5-4 and TRBJ2-5; 7 bases are a match to TRBD1. V lost 4 bases, J lost 4 bases, and 7 bases stayed unmatched. The germline V gene encodes CDR1 SGHNT and CDR2 YYREEE (reference sequence). There are 14 residues in the CDR3. For the CDR3, the DNA is TGTGCCAGCAGCATACAGGGGACCCCAGAGACCCAGTACTTC. Residues: CASSIQGTPETQYF.

V is TRBV19 and J is TRBJ1-4; 9 bases are a match to TRBD1. CDR3 length: 14 residues. The V and J ends lost 3 bases and 6 bases, in that order; junction bases with no gene match: 2. In germline, CDR1 is LNHDA, CDR2 SQIVND (reference sequence). CDR3 protein: CASSITGGYEKLFF. CDR3 nucleotide sequence: TGTGCCAGTAGTATTACAGGGGGCTATGAAAAACTGTTTTTT.

The genes are TRBV2 and TRBJ2-3; TRBD2 matches at 15 bases. Germline assignment: CDR1 SNHLY and CDR2 FYNNEI. With V trimmed by 4 bases and J by 4 bases, 3 bases remained unmatched. This CDR3 is built from 16 residues. CDR3 in DNA: TGTGCCAGCAGTGCCGGACTAGCGGGGGGGGCAGATACGCAGTATTTT. Its translation: CASSAGLAGGADTQYF. Full variable domain (remainder filled in from reference TRBV2 and TRBJ2-3): EPEVTQTPSHQVTQMGQEVILRCVPISNHLYFYWYRQILGQKVEFLVSFYNNEISEKSEIFDDQFSVERPDGSNFTLKIRSTKLEDSAMYFCASSAGLAGGADTQYFGPGTRLTVL.

The gene calls are TRBV18 and TRBJ2-1; 7 bases are a match to TRBD2. The CDR3 is 14 residues long. V trimming: 6 bases; J trimming: 4 bases; junction bases outside the gene matches: 6. Germline CDR1 KGHSH, CDR2 LQKENI. This CDR3 reads CASSGGRQYNEQFF. CDR3 nucleotides: TGTGCCAGCTCTGGCGGGAGACAATACAATGAGCAGTTCTTC.

This clone turned up a few times. V is TRBV27 and J is TRBJ1-6, with D unresolved. Germline assignment: CDR1 MNHEY and CDR2 SMNVEV (reference sequence). The CDR3 spans 15 residues. V was cut by 6 bases and J by 0 bases, with 9 bases left in between. CDR3 bases: TGTGCCAGCAGCGCTAGGAACTCCTATAATTCACCCCTCCACTTT. Translating gives CASSARNSYNSPLHF.